The 30 T cell receptor beta chains in this list originate from one sample, sequenced in a study of OX40 agonist ivuxolimab in advanced cancers. Sequencing was performed with immunoSEQ multiplex PCR; in TCRdb, only in-frame clones are kept and a portion is missing. The data contain approximately 98,000 clones, around 93% of them seen just once; the ten biggest clones take up over 0.6%. The specimen was CD4+ or CD8+ T cells sorted from blood, collected in a trial of the OX40 agonist ivuxolimab. These receptors were taken from an adult with an advanced solid tumor such as melanoma, head and neck, liver or kidney cancer.

V is TRBV14 and J is TRBJ1-1, with D unclear. Germline V lookup: CDR1 SGHDN, CDR2 FVKESK. CDR3 length: 15 amino acids. Trimming pared 1 base from V and 6 bases from J, leaving 15 bases between. CDR3 sequence (DNA): TGTGCCAGCAGCCAAGTCCATTCTTATCAGGCTGAAGCTTTCTTT. This encodes CASSQVHSYQAEAFF.

The V gene is TRBV29-1, the J gene TRBJ1-1; unclear D gene. This CDR3 has 12 amino acids. Germline V gene sequence: CDR1 SQVTM, CDR2 ANQGSEA. Trimming left V 5 bases short and J 0 bases short, with 7 bases between. The CDR3 protein is CSVLLVNTEAFF. In DNA, the CDR3 is TGCAGCGTTCTCTTGGTGAACACTGAAGCTTTCTTT.

This clone was seen just once. The chain combines TRBV13 with TRBJ2-6; no clear D. CDR3 length equals 15 residues. V was shortened by 3 bases and J by 0 bases, with 6 bases between the two germline ends. The V gene's germline CDR1 is PRHDT and CDR2 FYEKMQ (reference sequence). Here the CDR3 DNA reads TGTGCCAGCAGCTTCCTGGCCTCTGGGGCCAACGTCCTGACTTTC. It codes for CASSFLASGANVLTF.

J is TRBJ2-3 and V is TRBV19; D not resolved. Germline V CDR1 and CDR2: LNHDA, SQIVND (reference sequence). This CDR3 has 16 amino acids. The V and J ends lost 3 bases and 0 bases respectively, with 13 bases between them. As DNA, the CDR3 is TGTGCCAGTAGTATCTGGTTGGACCCAAGCACAGATACGCAGTATTTT. Its protein product is CASSIWLDPSTDTQYF.

The chain recombines TRBV10-1 with TRBJ2-2; TRBD2 matches 9 bases. The CDR3 runs 16 residues. Unmatched junction bases numbered 6, after V lost 3 bases and J lost 4 bases. Germline assignment: CDR1 WNHNN and CDR2 SYGVQD (reference sequence). The CDR3 DNA sequence: TGCGCCAGCAGTGATTTAGCGGGAGAGGGCACCGGGGAGCTGTTTTTT. It translates to CASSDLAGEGTGELFF.

The chain has TRBV30 and TRBJ1-2; D is unresolved. The germline V gene has CDR1 GTSNPN and CDR2 SVGIG (reference sequence). This CDR3 region has 13 residues. The germline V and J ends were trimmed by 4 bases and 4 bases, with 13 bases remaining between them. The CDR3 DNA follows: TGTGCCTGGATGATAGGCATCCCCTATGGCTACACCTTC. This gives the protein CAWMIGIPYGYTF.

As for this clone: One end of the junction does not line up with germline, which may come from a read error. The V call is TRBV7-9, the J call TRBJ2-7; D remains unclear. The germline CDR1 and CDR2 sequences are SEHNR and FQNEAQ (reference sequence). The CDR3 contains 12 residues. The CDR3 coding sequence is TGTGCCAGCAGCTTAGACCACTACGGGCAGTACTTC. Its translation: CASSLDHYGQYF.

This chain joins TRBV18 and TRBJ2-7, with D possibly being TRBD1 (7 bases). Trimming took off 5 bases at V and 2 bases at J, with 16 bases between the two ends. The CDR3 has 15 amino acids. Germline V CDR1 and CDR2: KGHSH, LQKENI. The CDR3 sequence: CASSSRQGLAYEQYF. CDR3 nucleotide sequence: TGTGCCAGCTCATCTCGACAGGGACTTGCCTACGAGCAGTACTTC. Based on the CDR3 plus reference TRBV18 and TRBJ2-7, the full variable domain is NAGVMQNPRHLVRRRGQEARLRCSPMKGHSHVYWYRQLPEEGLKFMVYLQKENIIDESGMPKERFSAEFPKEGPSILRIQQVVRGDSAAYFCASSSRQGLAYEQYFGPGTRLTVT.

This clone was counted once. J is TRBJ2-1 and V is TRBV29-1; 8 bases line up with TRBD2. There are 17 residues in the CDR3. Germline V gene lookup returns CDR1 SQVTM and CDR2 ANQGSEA. V dropped 4 bases and J dropped 0; count of bases not matched to a gene: 11. The CDR3: CSVAKLAAFVSYNEQFF. Here the CDR3 DNA reads TGCAGCGTTGCGAAACTAGCGGCTTTTGTCTCCTACAATGAGCAGTTCTTC.

The chain employs TRBV5-1 and TRBJ2-5; D remains unclear. Trimming shortened V by 2 bases and J by 1 base, and 6 bases separated the two germline ends. CDR3 size: 13 residues. From germline, CDR1 is SGHRS and CDR2 YFSETQ. Written as DNA, the CDR3 is TGCGCCAGCAGCTTCGGGTCCCAAGAGACCCAGTACTTC. Translating gives CASSFGSQETQYF.

V gene TRBV6-5 combines with J gene TRBJ1-1, with 11 positions matching TRBD1. V shed 2 bases, J shed 3 bases, and the junction held 5 bases outside the gene matches. The germline CDR1 and CDR2 sequences are MNHEY and SVGAGI. There are 16 residues in the CDR3. The CDR3 is CASSYRGTGGYTEAFF. Here the CDR3 DNA reads TGTGCCAGCAGTTACCGCGGGACAGGGGGATACACTGAAGCTTTCTTT.

The J gene is TRBJ1-5, the V gene TRBV6-1, with D perhaps TRBD1 (5 bases). Trimming pared 2 bases from V and 5 bases from J, leaving 10 bases between. Germline V gene sequence: CDR1 MNHNS, CDR2 SASEGT. This CDR3 contains 14 residues. CDR3 coding DNA: TGTGCCAGCAGTGAATTCAGGGTAGATCAGCCCCAGCATTTT. This translates into CASSEFRVDQPQHF.

The chain recombines TRBV18 with TRBJ2-3; tentatively, D is TRBD1 or TRBD2 (5 bases each). Trimming took 2 bases from V and 2 from J, leaving 11 bases between them. The germline CDR1 and CDR2 sequences are KGHSH and LQKENI. This CDR3 comprises 15 residues. The CDR3 DNA sequence: TGTGCCAGCTCACCAGAGGGGTTACACACAGATACGCAGTATTTT. As protein: CASSPEGLHTDTQYF.

The V and J genes are TRBV5-6 and TRBJ2-7; D call uncertain. Germline CDR1 reads SGHDT; CDR2 reads YYEEEE. There are 11 residues in the CDR3. Trimming took 4 bases from V and 4 from J, leaving 6 bases between them. In DNA form, the CDR3 reads TGTGCCAGCAGCCGCCAGTACGAGCAGTACTTC. Amino acid sequence: CASSRQYEQYF.

The rearrangement uses TRBV4-1 and TRBJ2-1, with 15 nucleotides matching TRBD2. The length of the CDR3 is 18 residues. The V gene end was trimmed by 4 bases and the J gene end by 0 bases; junction bases not matched to a gene: 4. The V gene's germline CDR1 is MGHRA and CDR2 YSYEKL. The CDR3: CASSPGLAGGHSYNEQFF. The CDR3, as DNA: TGCGCCAGCAGCCCGGGACTAGCGGGGGGACACTCCTACAATGAGCAGTTCTTC.

The rearrangement joins TRBV6-5 to TRBJ2-3; D is possibly TRBD2 (5 bases). Trimming removed 2 bases from V and 0 bases from J, with 9 bases in between. The CDR3 consists of 15 residues. Germline CDR1 MNHEY, CDR2 SVGAGI. The CDR3 DNA reads TGTGCCAGCAGTTACAGCGGACCCAGCACAGATACGCAGTATTTT. Amino acid sequence: CASSYSGPSTDTQYF.

The V gene is TRBV30, the J gene TRBJ2-3, with D uncertain. The CDR3 runs 13 residues. CDR1 is GTSNPN, CDR2 SVGIG, per germline (reference sequence). The V end was cut by 2 bases, the J end by 5 bases, with 11 bases between. CDR3 residues: CAWSSTPVDTQYF. In DNA form, the CDR3 reads TGTGCCTGGAGTTCCACCCCTGTAGATACGCAGTATTTT.

The chain links TRBV13 to TRBJ2-7, with D unclear. The V gene's germline CDR1 is PRHDT and CDR2 FYEKMQ (reference sequence). V was trimmed by 0 bases and J by 2 bases, leaving 5 bases between them. The CDR3 totals 13 residues. The CDR3 sequence is CASSLGSTYEQYF. Written as DNA, the CDR3 is TGTGCCAGCAGCTTAGGGTCTACCTACGAGCAGTACTTC.

The gene calls are TRBV5-1 and TRBJ2-5; D may match TRBD1 or TRBD2 (5 bases each). The CDR3 contains 15 residues. V gave up 3 bases and J gave up 2 bases, with 14 bases separating them. The germline V gene has CDR1 SGHRS and CDR2 YFSETQ. The DNA of the CDR3 is TGCGCCAGCAGCTCGACCGGGACGGAACAAGAGACCCAGTACTTC. Translated: CASSSTGTEQETQYF.

Note on this clone: Sequence at one end of the junction differs from germline and may be a read error. The CDR3 bases are TGTGCCAGCAGCCTGGGGGGGCGATACGAGCAGTACTTC. This translates into CASSLGGRYEQYF. The genes are TRBV5-1 and TRBJ2-7; D is possibly TRBD2 (7 bases). This CDR3 spans 13 amino acids. Germline CDR1 reads SGHRS; CDR2 reads YFSETQ.

This sequence joins TRBV6-5 and TRBJ1-1, with D unclear. Trimming took 2 bases from V and 1 from J, leaving 8 bases between them. Germline assignment: CDR1 MNHEY and CDR2 SVGAGI. The CDR3 is 14 residues long. CDR3 sequence: CASSYVDANTEAFF. The CDR3 DNA follows: TGTGCCAGCAGTTACGTGGACGCGAACACTGAAGCTTTCTTT.

This chain links TRBV5-4 with TRBJ2-2, with TRBD1 identical over 7 bases. Germline assignment: CDR1 SGHNT and CDR2 YYREEE (reference sequence). The J segment lost 4 bases and the V segment lost 4 bases, leaving 10 bases of the junction unmatched. This CDR3 spans 16 amino acids. This chain's CDR3 is CASSLIYRDSTGELFF. The CDR3 DNA reads TGTGCCAGCAGCCTTATTTACCGGGACAGCACCGGGGAGCTGTTTTTT.

The chain recombines TRBV2 with TRBJ2-5; no firm D call. The V and J ends lost 4 bases and 5 bases respectively, with 5 bases between them. The CDR3 is made up of 11 amino acids. Germline V CDR1 and CDR2: SNHLY, FYNNEI. In DNA form, the CDR3 reads TGTGCCAGCAGTGTCGGGGAGACCCAGTACTTC. It codes for CASSVGETQYF.

This CDR3 is CASSVGAFGYTF. Written as DNA, the CDR3 is TGTGCCAGCAGCGTGGGGGCGTTCGGCTACACCTTC. The chain links TRBV7-9 to TRBJ1-2; the D gene is possibly TRBD1 (6 bases). With 5 bases removed from V and 8 bases from J, the gap between germline ends came to 12 bases. This CDR3 contains 12 residues. The germline V gene has CDR1 SEHNR and CDR2 FQNEAQ (reference sequence).

The CDR3 is CASSSLTANSPLHF. The CDR3 DNA reads TGTGCCAGCAGCTCGCTGACCGCTAATTCACCCCTCCACTTT. The gene calls are TRBV5-8 and TRBJ1-6; D call uncertain. CDR1 is SGHTS, CDR2 YDEGEE, per germline. V was shortened by 3 bases and J by 6 bases, with 10 bases between the two germline ends. The CDR3 runs to 14 residues.

This clone has just one count. The V and J genes are TRBV5-4 and TRBJ1-1, with D possibly matching TRBD1 (6 bases). The CDR3 runs 18 residues. The V and J ends lost 5 bases and 0 bases respectively, with 23 bases between them. CDR1 SGHNT and CDR2 YYREEE come from the germline V gene (reference sequence). Here the CDR3 reads CASSSVSGQVLMNTEAFF. For the CDR3, the DNA is TGTGCCAGCAGTTCAGTCTCGGGACAAGTTCTTATGAACACTGAAGCTTTCTTT. The variable domain in full, with the rest retrieved from reference TRBV5-4 and TRBJ1-1, is ETGVTQSPTHLIKTRGQQVTLRCSSQSGHNTVSWYQQALGQGPQFIFQYYREEENGRGNFPPRFSGLQFPNYSSELNVNALELDDSALYLCASSSVSGQVLMNTEAFFGQGTRLTVV.

J is TRBJ1-6 and V is TRBV11-3; D uncertain. Germline V gene lookup returns CDR1 SGHNT and CDR2 YENEEA. This CDR3 contains 12 residues. V was trimmed by 4 bases and J by 10 bases, leaving 8 bases between them. Written as DNA, the CDR3 is TGTGCCAGCAGCTCCGGCGGCTCACCCCTCCACTTT. Encoded protein: CASSSGGSPLHF.

This sequence joins TRBV30 and TRBJ2-7; D gene ambiguous. The ends were cut back, 0 bases at V and 7 bases at J, with 7 bases in the middle. Germline V gives CDR1 GTSNPN, CDR2 SVGIG (reference sequence). The CDR3 has 11 amino acids. The CDR3 protein is CAWSVLLEQYF. CDR3 DNA sequence: TGTGCCTGGAGTGTTCTCCTTGAGCAGTACTTC.

This chain joins TRBV7-3 and TRBJ1-3; D gene uncertain. The germline V gene has CDR1 SGHTA and CDR2 FQGTGA. This CDR3 spans 13 amino acids. Trimming shortened V by 7 bases and J by 9 bases, and 16 bases separated the two germline ends. CDR3 in DNA: TGTGCCAGCATGGGTGACTATGAAGGCACCATATATTTT. Translating it yields CASMGDYEGTIYF.

This sequence joins TRBV5-6 and TRBJ1-1, with D hard to call. The length of the CDR3 is 13 residues. In germline, CDR1 is SGHDT, CDR2 YYEEEE. Trimming took off 1 base at V and 4 bases at J, with 8 bases between the two ends. The CDR3 DNA is TGTGCCAGCAGCTTGATTTGGGGCACTGAAGCTTTCTTT. This gives the protein CASSLIWGTEAFF.